These 10 T cell receptor beta chains were sequenced from one sample in a study of OX40 agonist ivuxolimab in advanced cancers. Assay used: immunoSEQ multiplex PCR; TCRdb lists only in-frame clones, some missing. The table lists 70,000 to 80,000 clones, about 90% of them singletons, with 5.5% to 6% in the top ten. The sequencing here drew on CD4+ or CD8+ T cells sorted from blood, taken in a trial of the OX40 agonist ivuxolimab. These receptors were obtained from an adult with an advanced solid tumor such as melanoma, head and neck, liver or kidney cancer.

This chain links TRBV27 with TRBJ2-2; D is possibly TRBD1 (5 bases). The ends were cut back, 7 bases at V and 6 bases at J, with 18 bases in the middle. From germline, CDR1 is MNHEY and CDR2 SMNVEV (reference sequence). CDR3 length: 15 amino acids. CDR3 protein: CASTKHLGAPGELFF. The DNA of the CDR3 is TGTGCCAGCACTAAACACCTTGGGGCTCCCGGGGAGCTGTTTTTT.

The J gene is TRBJ2-1, the V gene TRBV4-3, with TRBD2 identical over 7 bases. J gave up 7 bases and V 5 bases, and 11 bases lay outside the gene matches. The length of the CDR3 is 15 residues. Germline loops: CDR1 LGHNA, CDR2 YSLEER. The CDR3 region is CASSSLAETGNEQFF. The CDR3 nucleotides read TGCGCCAGCAGCTCGCTAGCGGAAACGGGGAATGAGCAGTTCTTC.

This chain uses TRBV14 with TRBJ2-2; D unresolved. The CDR3 contains 17 residues. Germline CDR1 and CDR2: SGHDN and FVKESK. The V gene lost 4 bases and the J gene lost 0 bases, with 15 bases spanning the gap. For the CDR3, the DNA is TGTGCCAGCAGCCTCGACTGGGATATCGCGAACACCGGGGAGCTGTTTTTT. It translates to CASSLDWDIANTGELFF. The full variable domain, in which reference TRBV14 and TRBJ2-2 provide the parts outside the CDR3, is EAGVTQFPSHSVIEKGQTVTLRCDPISGHDNLYWYRRVMGKEIKFLLHFVKESKQDESGMPNNRFLAERTGGTYSTLKVQPAELEDSGVYFCASSLDWDIANTGELFFGEGSRLTVL.

The gene calls are TRBV27 and TRBJ2-3; D is ambiguous. The CDR3 is 13 amino acids. CDR1 and CDR2 (germline): MNHEY, SMNVEV (reference sequence). The V end lost 8 bases, the J end lost 0 bases, and 9 bases lay between the germline ends. The CDR3, as DNA: TGTGCCAGCGTACCCCTCAGCACAGATACGCAGTATTTT. It translates to CASVPLSTDTQYF.

The V and J genes are TRBV6-4 and TRBJ2-7; 7 nucleotides line up with TRBD2. The CDR3 is 13 amino acids. V gave up 2 bases and J gave up 6 bases; unmatched junction bases: 4. Germline CDR1 and CDR2: MRHNA and SNTAGT. The CDR3 DNA follows: TGTGCCAGCAGTGACGGGAGGGGCGGCGAGCAGTACTTC. Its protein product is CASSDGRGGEQYF.

This clone has a single count. The V gene is TRBV28, the J gene TRBJ1-5; possible D gene TRBD1, 6 bases. V was clipped by 1 base and J by 4 bases, with 14 bases between them. Germline CDR1 reads MDHEN; CDR2 reads SYDVKM. This CDR3 spans 16 amino acids. The CDR3 nucleotides are TGTGCCAGCAGTTTATTCCGGGACACCCCGAATCAGCCCCAGCATTTT. It is translated as CASSLFRDTPNQPQHF.

The J gene is TRBJ2-7, the V gene TRBV19; 8 nucleotides match TRBD1. V lost 4 bases, J lost 3 bases, and 8 bases stayed unmatched. The length of the CDR3 is 15 residues. Germline lookup yields CDR1 LNHDA and CDR2 SQIVND (reference sequence). The CDR3 sequence: CASSKPGQVFYEQYF. The CDR3 coding sequence is TGTGCCAGTAGTAAACCGGGACAGGTCTTCTACGAGCAGTACTTC.

The chain joins TRBV9 to TRBJ2-2, with TRBD2 matching over 11 bases. CDR1 SGDLS and CDR2 YYNGEE come from the germline V gene. The CDR3 sequence is 17 residues long. With 6 bases clipped from V and 5 bases from J, the junction kept 12 bases outside the gene matches. CDR3 bases: TGTGCCAGCACCGACAGCTTGACTAGCGGGGAAACCGGGGAGCTGTTTTTT. Its protein is CASTDSLTSGETGELFF.

This clone qualifies as medium-sized. This rearrangement joins TRBV9 to TRBJ2-7; D possibly corresponds to TRBD1 (6 bases). Trimming pared 0 bases from V and 5 bases from J, leaving 15 bases between. The CDR3 length is 15 residues. Germline-derived CDR1 and CDR2 are SGDLS and YYNGEE. This chain's CDR3 is CASSVAQGLFDEQYF. The DNA for the CDR3 is TGTGCCAGCAGCGTAGCGCAGGGGCTGTTTGACGAGCAGTACTTC.

The J gene is TRBJ1-2, the V gene TRBV7-9; no clear D gene. The CDR3 spans 16 residues. Looked up from germline, CDR1 is SEHNR and CDR2 is FQNEAQ (reference sequence). V shed 4 bases and J shed 8 bases, with 23 bases lying between them. For the CDR3, the DNA is TGTGCCAGCAGCTATTTTACAGCCGACGCTTATGACGGCTACACCTTC. Encoded protein: CASSYFTADAYDGYTF.